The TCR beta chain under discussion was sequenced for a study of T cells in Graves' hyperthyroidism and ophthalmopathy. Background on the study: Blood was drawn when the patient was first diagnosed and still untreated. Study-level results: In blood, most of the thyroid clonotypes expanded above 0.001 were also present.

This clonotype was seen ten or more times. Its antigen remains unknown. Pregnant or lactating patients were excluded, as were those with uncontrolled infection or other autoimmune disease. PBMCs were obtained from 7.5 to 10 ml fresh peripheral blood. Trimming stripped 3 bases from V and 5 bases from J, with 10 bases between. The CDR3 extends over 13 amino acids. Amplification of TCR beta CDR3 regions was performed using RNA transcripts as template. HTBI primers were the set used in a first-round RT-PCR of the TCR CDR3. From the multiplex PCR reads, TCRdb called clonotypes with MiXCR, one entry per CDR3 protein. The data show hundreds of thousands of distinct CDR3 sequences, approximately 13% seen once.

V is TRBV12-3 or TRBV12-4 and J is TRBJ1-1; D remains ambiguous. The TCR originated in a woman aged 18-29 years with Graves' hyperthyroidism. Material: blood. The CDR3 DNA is TGTGCCAGCAGTTTTTCGTGGGGAACTGAAGCTTTCTTT. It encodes CASSFSWGTEAFF.